The 23 T cell receptor beta chains below were found in one sample sequenced in a study of cytomegalovirus exposure and HLA in healthy donors. Primers: 60 Vbeta forward and 13 Jbeta reverse. The assay was immunoSEQ multiplex PCR, and TCRdb's table has in-frame clones only and misses some. This table has about 100,000 clones, 80% to 85% appearing once. Sequenced sample: PBMCs. These receptors came from a woman between 65 and 79 years old in good health and CMV-seropositive.

The chain carries TRBV5-6 and TRBJ1-5; 8 bases are a match to TRBD1. This CDR3 contains 13 residues. Trimming took 4 bases from V and 4 from J; bases not matched to a gene: 1. Germline CDR1 SGHDT, CDR2 YYEEEE. The CDR3 spells CASSRDRNQPQHF. CDR3 in DNA: TGTGCCAGCAGCCGGGACAGGAATCAGCCCCAGCATTTT.

The gene calls are TRBV18 and TRBJ2-7, with D possibly TRBD1 on 6 matching bases. Germline V lookup: CDR1 KGHSH, CDR2 LQKENI. Trimming shortened V by 5 bases and J by 0 bases, and 11 bases separated the two germline ends. CDR3 size: 14 residues. The DNA for the CDR3 is TGTGCCAGCTCATTCGCAGGGGACTCCTACGAGCAGTACTTC. Protein product: CASSFAGDSYEQYF.

The chain uses TRBV5-4 and TRBJ2-6; unclear D gene. The CDR3 consists of 16 residues. Looked up from germline, CDR1 is SGHNT and CDR2 is YYREEE (reference sequence). The V and J ends lost 6 bases and 0 bases respectively, with 13 bases between them. The CDR3 sequence is CASKRRLNSGANVLTF. Here the CDR3 DNA reads TGTGCCAGCAAACGACGACTGAACTCTGGGGCCAACGTCCTGACTTTC.

J is TRBJ1-1 and V is TRBV10-1; TRBD1 is a possible D gene (5 bases). V lost 1 base and J 5 bases, leaving 14 bases between the germline ends. Germline V gives CDR1 WNHNN, CDR2 SYGVQD (reference sequence). The CDR3 has 15 amino acids. CDR3 amino acids: CASSEFPHGGTEAFF. CDR3 nucleotide sequence: TGCGCCAGCAGTGAGTTCCCCCACGGGGGAACTGAAGCTTTCTTT.

This clone was seen only a few times. The CDR3 region is CASSSLAGDGDEQYF. The DNA for the CDR3 is TGTGCCAGCAGTTCCCTAGCGGGAGATGGGGACGAGCAGTACTTC. V usage is TRBV27 and J usage is TRBJ2-7, with 10 positions matching TRBD2. J was trimmed by 5 bases and V by 4 bases; bases with no gene match: 8. Germline assignment: CDR1 MNHEY and CDR2 SMNVEV (reference sequence). The length of the CDR3 is 15 residues.

This clone came up once. This sequence joins TRBV11-3 and TRBJ2-3; D is possibly TRBD2 (5 bases). Trimming pared 5 bases from V and 5 bases from J, leaving 11 bases between. Germline values: CDR1 SGHNT, CDR2 YENEEA. The CDR3 is made up of 13 amino acids. The CDR3 protein is CASSHGVGDTQYF. CDR3 sequence (DNA): TGTGCCAGCAGCCACGGGGTGGGAGATACGCAGTATTTT. Variable domain in full (rest from reference TRBV11-3 and TRBJ2-3): EAGVVQSPRYKIIEKKQPVAFWCNPISGHNTLYWYLQNLGQGPELLIRYENEEAVDDSQLPKDRFSAERLKGVDSTLKIQPAELGDSAVYLCASSHGVGDTQYFGPGTRLTVL.

This chain links TRBV19 with TRBJ2-3; no firm D call. The CDR3 has 14 amino acids. In germline, CDR1 is LNHDA, CDR2 SQIVND (reference sequence). V lost 5 bases to trimming and J lost 0 bases, with 9 bases between them. CDR3 in amino acids: CASSSLRSTDTQYF. Here the CDR3 DNA reads TGTGCCAGTAGTTCATTGCGTAGCACAGATACGCAGTATTTT.

This clone was observed a single time. V is TRBV5-6 and J is TRBJ2-7; 7 nucleotides line up with TRBD1. The CDR3 contains 14 residues. V lost 2 bases, J lost 0 bases, and 2 bases stayed unmatched. CDR1 SGHDT and CDR2 YYEEEE come from the germline V gene. The CDR3, as DNA: TGTGCCAGCAGCTTAGGGGGCAGCTCCTACGAGCAGTACTTC. Protein: CASSLGGSSYEQYF. The whole variable domain, filled in from reference TRBV5-6 and TRBJ2-7, reads DAGVTQSPTHLIKTRGQQVTLRCSPKSGHDTVSWYQQALGQGPQFIFQYYEEEERQRGNFPDRFSGHQFPNYSSELNVNALLLGDSALYLCASSLGGSSYEQYFGPGTRLTVT.

J is TRBJ1-2 and V is TRBV15; unclear D gene. Germline CDR1 reads LNHNV; CDR2 reads YYDKDF (reference sequence). The V and J ends lost 0 bases and 6 bases respectively, with 11 bases between them. The CDR3 is 14 residues long. The CDR3 DNA reads TGTGCCACCAGCAGAGATAGAGGGAGGAATGGCTACACCTTC. Translated, it gives CATSRDRGRNGYTF.

V is TRBV15 and J is TRBJ1-4; 7 bases are a match to TRBD1. In germline, CDR1 is LNHNV, CDR2 YYDKDF (reference sequence). The CDR3 length is 15 residues. V shed 0 bases, J shed 11 bases, and the junction held 9 bases outside the gene matches. CDR3 in amino acids: CATSRDPTDREKLFF. CDR3 bases: TGTGCCACCAGCAGAGATCCGACCGACAGGGAGAAACTGTTTTTT.

CDR3 nucleotides: TGTGCCAGCAGCCAAGATTCTCGGGGGAGAGCTTTCTTT. Its protein product is CASSQDSRGRAFF. The chain is built from TRBV4-2 and TRBJ1-1; D possibly corresponds to TRBD1 (5 bases). This CDR3 region has 13 residues. Germline V gives CDR1 LGHNA, CDR2 YNFKEQ. Trimming stripped 0 bases from V and 10 bases from J, with 12 bases between.

J is TRBJ1-1 and V is TRBV2; D is perhaps TRBD1 (5 bases). Germline assignment: CDR1 SNHLY and CDR2 FYNNEI. With 9 bases removed from V and 5 bases from J, the gap between germline ends came to 16 bases. There are 13 residues in the CDR3. CDR3 sequence (DNA): TGTGCCAGGGCCCTAACAGGCGGTACTGAAGCTTTCTTT. Amino acid sequence: CARALTGGTEAFF.

V and J are TRBV6-1 and TRBJ2-7; no firm D call. CDR1 is MNHNS, CDR2 SASEGT, per germline. V dropped 1 base and J dropped 2 bases, with 9 bases sitting between them. This CDR3 contains 14 residues. The CDR3 nucleotides are TGTGCCAGCAGTGAAGGTGCCAGTCCCTACGAGCAGTACTTC. This codes for CASSEGASPYEQYF.

This clone has a single count. The rearrangement links TRBV28 to TRBJ2-7; TRBD1 agrees at 7 bases. Germline CDR1 is MDHEN and CDR2 is SYDVKM. The CDR3 is 14 residues long. V shed 5 bases, J shed 4 bases, and the junction held 8 bases outside the gene matches. This chain's CDR3 is CASSPDRVGYEQYF. CDR3 nucleotides: TGTGCCAGCAGTCCCGACAGGGTAGGTTACGAGCAGTACTTC.

This chain connects TRBV5-4 to TRBJ2-7; 8 positions agree with TRBD2. The V and J ends lost 4 bases and 0 bases, in that order; junction bases with no gene match: 6. CDR3 length: 15 residues. The germline CDR1 and CDR2 sequences are SGHNT and YYREEE (reference sequence). DNA for the CDR3: TGTGCCAGCAGCGCTAGCGGGTCTCCCTCCTACGAGCAGTACTTC. The encoded protein is CASSASGSPSYEQYF.

The chain links TRBV20-1 to TRBJ2-1; D unresolved. The CDR3 has 10 residues. Germline CDR1 and CDR2: DFQATT and SNEGSKA (reference sequence). The CDR3 bases are TGCAGCCTGTTTAGCAATGAGCAGTTCTTC. Protein: CSLFSNEQFF.

V and J are TRBV7-9 and TRBJ2-1; D remains ambiguous. Germline V CDR1 and CDR2: SEHNR, FQNEAQ (reference sequence). This CDR3 has 17 residues. V gave up 1 base and J gave up 0 bases, with 13 bases separating them. CDR3 amino acids: CASSLEYSLSSYNEQFF. In nucleotides, the CDR3 is TGTGCCAGCAGCTTAGAGTACTCGTTAAGCTCCTACAATGAGCAGTTCTTC.

The chain carries TRBV25-1 and TRBJ1-3; possible D gene TRBD1, 6 bases. CDR3 size: 15 residues. Germline loops: CDR1 MGHDK, CDR2 SYGVNS. Deletions cut 1 base from V and 0 bases from J, with 7 bases between. The CDR3 protein is CASSELQGSGNTIYF. The CDR3, as DNA: TGTGCCAGCAGTGAATTACAGGGCTCTGGAAACACCATATATTTT.

CDR3 sequence reads: CASSLRSVTGGSQPQHF. The CDR3, as DNA: TGTGCCAGCAGCTTAAGGTCGGTGACAGGGGGAAGTCAGCCCCAGCATTTT. The chain uses TRBV7-2 and TRBJ1-5, with 9 nucleotides matching TRBD1. The CDR3 covers 17 residues. V dropped 2 bases and J dropped 6; count of bases not matched to a gene: 11. Germline CDR1 reads SGHTA; CDR2 reads FQGNSA.

This chain links TRBV30 with TRBJ1-1; D unclear. This CDR3 is built from 13 residues. CDR1 is GTSNPN and CDR2 is SVGIG in the germline V gene (reference sequence). V lost 1 base and J lost 0, with 6 bases in between. Written as DNA, the CDR3 is TGTGCCTGGAGTGGGACTGTGAACACTGAAGCTTTCTTT. Translating it yields CAWSGTVNTEAFF.

With regard to this clone: Compared with germline, one end of the junction differs, possibly owing to a read error. The chain is built from TRBV5-1 and TRBJ1-2; TRBD1 aligns across 7 bases. In germline, CDR1 is SGHRS, CDR2 YFSETQ. The CDR3 has 15 amino acids. The CDR3 here is CACSQRQGTVYGYTF. The CDR3 DNA sequence: TGCGCCTGCAGCCAACGACAGGGAACGGTCTATGGCTACACCTTC.

Only a few counts were recorded for this clone. The chain employs TRBV9 and TRBJ2-1; 10 nucleotides align to TRBD2. CDR1 SGDLS and CDR2 YYNGEE come from the germline V gene. Trimming took 4 bases from V and 5 from J; bases not matched to a gene: 15. This CDR3 contains 18 residues. This CDR3 reads CASSLWLEAGGLDNEQFF. As DNA, the CDR3 is TGTGCCAGCAGCTTGTGGTTGGAAGCGGGAGGGCTAGACAATGAGCAGTTCTTC. Full variable domain (missing parts from reference TRBV9 and TRBJ2-1): DSGVTQTPKHLITATGQRVTLRCSPRSGDLSVYWYQQSLDQGLQFLIQYYNGEERAKGNILERFSAQQFPDLHSELNLSSLELGDSALYFCASSLWLEAGGLDNEQFFGPGTRLTVL.

The gene calls are TRBV7-8 and TRBJ1-4; D is perhaps TRBD1 (5 bases). Deletions cut 6 bases from V and 2 bases from J, with 22 bases between. There are 18 residues in the CDR3. CDR1 SGHVS and CDR2 FQNEAQ come from the germline V gene. The CDR3 reads CASSQKGAESKTNEKLFF. Written as DNA, the CDR3 is TGTGCCAGCAGTCAAAAAGGGGCAGAATCTAAGACTAATGAAAAACTGTTTTTT.